This entry concerns a single T cell receptor beta chain. Antigen: not known. The sample is drawn from a study of beta chain features in type 1 diabetes. Study-wide points: Shortening that was moderate but significant affected the TCRB CDR3s of Type 1 diabetes patients in all four CD4+ subsets.

The whole isolated RNA underwent reverse transcription, so sequencing captured expressed TCRB transcripts. The protocol was immunoSEQ multiplex PCR, while the TCRdb copy is restricted to in-frame clones and leaves out a portion. The sample contains some 330,000 clones, roughly 12% of which appear only once. The source of this sequence is a woman between 18 and 29 years old with type 1 diabetes. The sequenced material came from naive CD4+ T cells from blood.

The CDR3 DNA is TGTGCCAGCAGCTTGAAGTTAGGGCAGGGGCTTTCCTACGAGCAGTACTTC. Protein: CASSLKLGQGLSYEQYF. This chain connects TRBV5-4 to TRBJ2-7; D possibly corresponds to TRBD1 (6 bases). CDR3 length: 17 amino acids. V lost 1 base, J lost 1 base, and 18 bases lay in between. The germline CDR1 and CDR2 sequences are SGHNT and YYREEE (reference sequence).